The T cell receptor (beta chain) described here comes from a study of blood T cell repertoires in COVID-19. Whole-study context: Spain, Italy and the United States supplied samples that represented acute and convalescent COVID-19. From T cells, B-cell-depleted T cells, or PBMCs came the material, which was cDNA or gDNA.

The table came from immunoSEQ multiplex PCR; TCRdb's copy has only in-frame clones and leaves some out. The data show some 50,000 clones, with around nine tenths seen just once and about 6% held by the top ten. V shed 5 bases, J shed 7 bases, and the junction held 7 bases outside the gene matches. The germline CDR1 and CDR2 sequences are ENHRY and SYGVKD. The CDR3 extends over 17 amino acids. The specimen sequenced was peripheral blood. The receptor comes from a man aged 40-50 years with acute or convalescent COVID-19. The chain uses TRBV10-3 and TRBJ2-2; the match to TRBD2 covers 16 bases. The CDR3 DNA sequence: TGTGCCATCAGTCCGGGACTAGCGGGAGGGCCGGACGGGGAGCTGTTTTTT. As protein: CAISPGLAGGPDGELFF.